Following are 21 T cell receptor beta chains from one sample sequenced in a study of T cell responses to AZD1222 COVID-19 vaccine. TCRdb keeps only in-frame clones here, not all; method: immunoSEQ multiplex PCR. Of 130,000 or so clones in the sample, roughly 90% were seen once. Here the sequenced sample was peripheral blood, taken on day 0 of AZD1222 vaccination. The receptors originated from an adult in good health.

The count of this clone is one. CDR3: CASSLAGLDYEQYF. The CDR3 bases are TGTGCCAGCAGCTTGGCGGGCCTTGACTACGAGCAGTACTTC. V and J are TRBV5-6 and TRBJ2-7; no clear D gene. This CDR3 region has 14 residues. V lost 0 bases, J lost 3 bases, and 10 bases lay in between. Germline V CDR1 and CDR2: SGHDT, YYEEEE. Supplemented by reference TRBV5-6 and TRBJ2-7, the full variable domain reads DAGVTQSPTHLIKTRGQQVTLRCSPKSGHDTVSWYQQALGQGPQFIFQYYEEEERQRGNFPDRFSGHQFPNYSSELNVNALLLGDSALYLCASSLAGLDYEQYFGPGTRLTVT.

The chain links TRBV7-8 to TRBJ2-2; TRBD1 matches 8 bases. Germline CDR1 reads SGHVS; CDR2 reads FQNEAQ. With V trimmed by 6 bases and J by 5 bases, 8 bases remained unmatched. This CDR3 has 15 residues. Here the CDR3 DNA reads TGTGCCAGCAGGGCCGGGACAGGACATACCGGGGAGCTGTTTTTT. This translates into CASRAGTGHTGELFF.

The rearrangement links TRBV11-2 to TRBJ2-1; tentatively, D is TRBD2 (6 bases). The CDR3 consists of 16 residues. V lost 5 bases, J lost 5 bases, and 19 bases lay in between. Germline V gene lookup returns CDR1 SGHAT and CDR2 FQNNGV. CDR3 protein: CASSVPSVGLNNEQFF. The CDR3 DNA follows: TGTGCCAGCAGCGTTCCTAGCGTGGGGCTGAACAATGAGCAGTTCTTC. Together with reference TRBV11-2 and TRBJ2-1, the CDR3 gives the full variable domain: EAGVAQSPRYKIIEKRQSVAFWCNPISGHATLYWYQQILGQGPKLLIQFQNNGVVDDSQLPKDRFSAERLKGVDSTLKIQPAKLEDSAVYLCASSVPSVGLNNEQFFGPGTRLTVL.

V usage is TRBV27 and J usage is TRBJ1-4; D might be TRBD1 (5 bases). The CDR3 covers 16 residues. Germline assignment: CDR1 MNHEY and CDR2 SMNVEV (reference sequence). V was pared by 1 base and J by 5 bases, with 14 bases between. CDR3 sequence (DNA): TGTGCCAGCAGTTTATGGGGTCAGCACAGGAATGAAAAACTGTTTTTT. The encoded protein is CASSLWGQHRNEKLFF. The entire variable domain, with the rest obtained from reference TRBV27 and TRBJ1-4, is as follows: EAQVTQNPRYLITVTGKKLTVTCSQNMNHEYMSWYRQDPGLGLRQIYYSMNVEVTDKGDVPEGYKVSRKEKRNFPLILESPSPNQTSLYFCASSLWGQHRNEKLFFGSGTQLSVL.

The chain links TRBV7-2 to TRBJ1-4; D uncertain. With 2 bases removed from V and 3 bases from J, the gap between germline ends came to 19 bases. The length of the CDR3 is 18 residues. Germline CDR1 SGHTA, CDR2 FQGNSA. CDR3 DNA: TGTGCCAGCAGCTTAATATCCGGTGGTATGGGGTCTAATGAAAAACTGTTTTTT. Amino acid sequence: CASSLISGGMGSNEKLFF.

The rearrangement uses TRBV11-2 and TRBJ1-2; D unresolved. V lost 5 bases to trimming and J lost 2 bases, with 15 bases between them. Germline V lookup: CDR1 SGHAT, CDR2 FQNNGV. The CDR3 consists of 15 residues. The CDR3 DNA is TGTGCCAGCAGCCTAGGCGGGGTGGGGAACTATGGCTACACCTTC. Protein sequence: CASSLGGVGNYGYTF.

V and J are TRBV7-9 and TRBJ2-1; D is perhaps TRBD1 or TRBD2 (5 bases each). The CDR3 covers 15 residues. V was trimmed by 3 bases and J by 8 bases, leaving 17 bases between them. Germline V gene sequence: CDR1 SEHNR, CDR2 FQNEAQ (reference sequence). CDR3 residues: CASSFGTGPADEQFF. The CDR3 nucleotides are TGTGCCAGCAGCTTCGGTACGGGGCCGGCGGATGAGCAGTTCTTC.

The chain joins TRBV12-3 or TRBV12-4 to TRBJ1-4; D unresolved. V was cut by 6 bases and J by 8 bases, with 13 bases left in between. This CDR3 has 13 amino acids. Here the CDR3 reads CASSPGRREKLFF. DNA for the CDR3: TGTGCCAGCAGCCCCGGCAGGCGGGAAAAACTGTTTTTT.

The chain carries TRBV7-9 and TRBJ2-1; TRBD2 is a possible D gene (6 bases). CDR3 length: 17 amino acids. V lost 6 bases, J lost 0 bases, and 18 bases lay in between. Looked up from germline, CDR1 is SEHNR and CDR2 is FQNEAQ (reference sequence). The CDR3 nucleotides are TGTGCCAGCAGTCCTCGGACTATCACTAGCTCCTACAATGAGCAGTTCTTC. Translated, it gives CASSPRTITSSYNEQFF.

The V gene is TRBV7-2, the J gene TRBJ2-1; 9 bases map to TRBD2. Per the germline V gene, CDR1 is SGHTA and CDR2 is FQGNSA. V shed 4 bases and J 0 bases; nucleotides not matched to a gene: 4. The CDR3 extends over 16 amino acids. This CDR3 is CASSSRTSDSYNEQFF. The CDR3 DNA sequence: TGTGCCAGCAGCTCCCGGACTAGCGACTCCTACAATGAGCAGTTCTTC.

V usage is TRBV25-1 and J usage is TRBJ2-1, with D hard to call. CDR3 size: 13 residues. Deletions cut 0 bases from V and 2 bases from J, with 2 bases between. Germline V gene lookup returns CDR1 MGHDK and CDR2 SYGVNS. Here the CDR3 DNA reads TGTGCCAGCAGTGAATACCCCTACAATGAGCAGTTCTTC. Amino acid sequence: CASSEYPYNEQFF.

The chain uses TRBV7-3 and TRBJ1-6; the D gene is possibly TRBD1 (6 bases). The CDR3 contains 13 residues. Per germline, CDR1 SGHTA and CDR2 FQGTGA. Trimming stripped 4 bases from V and 11 bases from J, with 12 bases between. The CDR3, as DNA: TGTGCCAGCAGCTCACAAACAGGGACACCCCTCCACTTT. Its protein product is CASSSQTGTPLHF.

This chain joins TRBV7-2 and TRBJ2-2, with D tentatively TRBD1 (6 bases). V was shortened by 5 bases and J by 5 bases, with 21 bases between the two germline ends. The CDR3 runs to 17 residues. Germline lookup yields CDR1 SGHTA and CDR2 FQGNSA. DNA for the CDR3: TGTGCCAGCAGCCTCGATGGGGGCTTGGCGAGGACCGGGGAGCTGTTTTTT. It specifies CASSLDGGLARTGELFF.

V is TRBV7-2 and J is TRBJ1-2; no definite D call. The germline V and J ends were trimmed by 7 bases and 4 bases, with 19 bases remaining between them. The CDR3 length is 15 residues. CDR1 SGHTA and CDR2 FQGNSA come from the germline V gene. The CDR3 protein is CASTLNPRQTYGYTF. In DNA, the CDR3 is TGTGCCAGCACCCTTAATCCTAGGCAGACCTATGGCTACACCTTC.

The gene calls are TRBV3-1 (or the pseudogene TRBV3-2) and TRBJ1-5; no reliable D call. This CDR3 region has 15 residues. V shed 0 bases and J shed 1 base, with 7 bases lying between them. The V gene's germline CDR1 is LGHDT and CDR2 YNNKEL (reference sequence). CDR3 nucleotide sequence: TGTGCCAGCAGCCAAGATGGAAAAAGCAATCAGCCCCAGCATTTT. This encodes CASSQDGKSNQPQHF.

The chain carries TRBV5-1 and TRBJ1-1; D possibly corresponds to TRBD1 (6 bases). The V end was cut by 4 bases, the J end by 5 bases, with 12 bases between. Germline V gives CDR1 SGHRS, CDR2 YFSETQ. The CDR3 length is 13 residues. CDR3 DNA: TGCGCCAGCAGCATGGGGGGCGTAACTGAAGCTTTCTTT. This gives the protein CASSMGGVTEAFF.

The J gene is TRBJ1-3, the V gene TRBV6-1; 8 bases fit TRBD1. V lost 4 bases to trimming and J lost 4 bases; unmatched junction nucleotides: 9. The CDR3 contains 16 residues. Per the germline V gene, CDR1 is MNHNS and CDR2 is SASEGT. The CDR3 region is CASSATGTGAGNTIYF. The CDR3 DNA reads as TGTGCCAGCAGTGCCACCGGGACAGGTGCAGGAAACACCATATATTTT.

Only a few counts were recorded for this clone. This chain links TRBV7-6 with TRBJ1-1; D call uncertain. Germline CDR1 and CDR2: SGHVS and FNYEAQ. Trimming pared 3 bases from V and 1 base from J, leaving 6 bases between. There are 13 residues in the CDR3. Written as DNA, the CDR3 is TGTGCCAGCAGCTTCCTCCGGAACACTGAAGCTTTCTTT. Protein: CASSFLRNTEAFF.

The chain employs TRBV4-3 and TRBJ1-2; the D gene is possibly TRBD1 (6 bases). V was pared by 4 bases and J by 2 bases, with 17 bases between. CDR1 and CDR2 (germline): LGHNA, YSLEER. The CDR3 runs to 16 residues. The CDR3 DNA follows: TGCGCCAGCAGCCGGCTACAGGGCAGGAGAAACTATGGCTACACCTTC. Translated: CASSRLQGRRNYGYTF.

V gene TRBV18 combines with J gene TRBJ2-2; D unresolved. Germline CDR1 reads KGHSH; CDR2 reads LQKENI. V was trimmed by 1 base and J by 1 base, leaving 16 bases between them. The CDR3 extends over 18 amino acids. In DNA form, the CDR3 reads TGTGCCAGCTCACCACAATTAGTACGGGCAAAGAACACCGGGGAGCTGTTTTTT. It translates to CASSPQLVRAKNTGELFF. Drawing the rest from reference TRBV18 and TRBJ2-2, the complete variable domain is NAGVMQNPRHLVRRRGQEARLRCSPMKGHSHVYWYRQLPEEGLKFMVYLQKENIIDESGMPKERFSAEFPKEGPSILRIQQVVRGDSAAYFCASSPQLVRAKNTGELFFGEGSRLTVL.

This chain uses TRBV6-5 with TRBJ2-1; D gene ambiguous. The length of the CDR3 is 16 residues. In germline, CDR1 is MNHEY, CDR2 SVGAGI. Trimming took 0 bases from V and 4 from J, leaving 13 bases between them. Here the CDR3 DNA reads TGTGCCAGCAGTTACTCGAGCGAGAGGTTTTACAATGAGCAGTTCTTC. Protein product: CASSYSSERFYNEQFF.